This T cell receptor (beta chain) emerged from a study of Ad26.COV2.S vaccination and SARS-CoV-2 variants. For the study at large: The donor belonged to the COV1001 Ad26.COV2.S trial arm. Each vaccinee took Ad26.COV2.S intramuscularly, once or twice 56 days apart. Study results and caveats: Substantial breadth in spike-specific CD8+ and CD4+ T cell responses was reportedly seen after vaccination.

Per the germline V gene, CDR1 is SGHNT and CDR2 is YYREEE (reference sequence). The V end lost 2 bases, the J end lost 7 bases, and 9 bases lay between the germline ends. This CDR3 spans 12 amino acids. On this clone: Its antigen is still unknown.

Sequencing used immunoSEQ multiplex PCR; TCRdb keeps in-frame clones, though not all of them. The sample has fewer than 400,000 clones; roughly 90% are singletons. Treatment indicated: roughly 20 received Ad26.COV2.S at low or high dose, single or two shots; about five received placebo; per-sample allocation not given. The samples were gathered on day 63 after the first injection of vaccine or placebo. The receptor was derived from a person between 18 and 65 years old who received the Ad26.COV2.S COVID-19 vaccine or a placebo. The sequences come from peripheral blood, collected in a trial of Ad26.COV2.S vaccine versus placebo. This rearrangement joins TRBV5-4 to TRBJ1-1; D may be TRBD1 (6 bases). The CDR3 DNA follows: TGTGCCAGCAGCTTTGGGGGGCTTGAAGCTTTCTTT. Protein product: CASSFGGLEAFF.